This is a list of T cell receptor beta chains from one sample in a study of CD8+ T cells in alopecia areata. Generated by immunoSEQ multiplex PCR, the TCRdb table keeps only in-frame clones and is missing some. The sample has about 120,000 clones, less than 80% seen once. Sequenced input: CD4+ T cells sorted from blood. Source of these receptors: a human donor in good health. The CDR3 runs from the conserved cysteine through the conserved F or W. Each record gives: clone size, D gene, J gene, V gene, CDR3 protein, CDR3 DNA. D genes are given only for firm matches. Size values are once, few and many counts, or a class for expanded clones, and some rows have none.

>.|.|TRBJ1-4|TRBV29-1
CSVGQDLLGKLFF
TGCAGCGTGGGGCAGGACCTTCTTGGAAAACTGTTTTTT
>.|.|TRBJ1-1|TRBV25-1
CASRLGNTEAFF
TGTGCCAGCCGGCTGGGGAACACTGAAGCTTTCTTT
>.|.|TRBJ2-3|TRBV10-3
CAITAGGTDTQYF
TGTGCCATTACAGCAGGGGGCACAGATACGCAGTATTTT
>few|.|TRBJ2-4|TRBV6-1
CATRAVGSKNIQYF
TGTGCCACCAGGGCGGTGGGATCGAAAAACATTCAGTACTTC
>few|TRBD2|TRBJ2-2|TRBV29-1
CSDGEGNTGELFF
TGCAGCGACGGGGAGGGGAACACCGGGGAGCTGTTTTTT
>.|TRBD1|TRBJ1-5|TRBV4-1
CASSQEEAQGYQPQHF
TGCGCCAGCAGCCAAGAAGAGGCACAGGGGTATCAGCCCCAGCATTTT
>.|TRBD1|TRBJ1-1|TRBV12-5
CASGTDRVGEAFF
TGTGCTAGTGGAACCGACAGGGTGGGTGAAGCTTTCTTT
>once|TRBD1|TRBJ2-5|TRBV4-1
CASSQEVRGPETQYF
TGCGCCAGCAGCCAAGAGGTCAGGGGGCCTGAGACCCAGTACTTC
>.|.|TRBJ2-5|TRBV5-4
CASSYLDGLQETQYF
TGTGCCAGCAGCTACCTAGACGGACTCCAAGAGACCCAGTACTTC
>once|.|TRBJ1-6|TRBV2
CASSESADANSPLHF
TGTGCCAGCAGTGAGAGCGCAGATGCCAATTCACCCCTCCACTTT
>.|.|TRBJ2-3|TRBV5-6
CASSLTAGLTDTQYF
TGTGCCAGCAGCTTGACGGCTGGGCTCACAGATACGCAGTATTTT
>.|.|TRBJ2-4|TRBV30
CAWSMQGTAKNIQYF
TGTGCCTGGAGTATGCAGGGGACCGCAAAAAACATTCAGTACTTC
>.|.|TRBJ1-2|TRBV5-4
CASRPVQTNYGYTF
TGTGCCAGCAGGCCGGTTCAGACTAACTATGGCTACACCTTC
>.|.|TRBJ2-7|TRBV29-1
CSVSDSSYEQYF
TGCAGCGTATCGGACAGTTCCTACGAGCAGTACTTC
>.|.|TRBJ2-7|TRBV6-1
CASILPGITYEQYF
TGTGCCAGCATTCTACCGGGCATAACCTACGAGCAGTACTTC
>.|.|TRBJ1-5|TRBV9
CASSVGSGNQPQHF
TGTGCCAGCAGCGTAGGCAGTGGCAATCAGCCCCAGCATTTT
>.|.|TRBJ1-1|TRBV5-1
CASSLDAQNTEAFF
TGCGCCAGCAGCTTGGACGCCCAGAACACTGAAGCTTTCTTT
>few|.|TRBJ2-5|TRBV5-1
CASMAGAPQETQYF
TGCGCCAGCATGGCGGGGGCGCCACAAGAGACCCAGTACTTC
>.|.|TRBJ2-7|TRBV29-1
CSVVGRAGEQYF
TGCAGCGTTGTGGGCAGGGCTGGCGAGCAGTACTTC
>.|.|TRBJ1-5|TRBV7-9
CASSHEGHNQPQHF
TGTGCCAGCAGCCACGAGGGTCACAATCAGCCCCAGCATTTT
>.|.|TRBJ2-7|TRBV7-9
CASSVDREQYF
TGTGCCAGCAGCGTCGACAGGGAGCAGTACTTC
>few|TRBD1|TRBJ2-5|TRBV7-8
CASSSRDRGETQYF
TGTGCCAGCAGCTCCCGCGACAGGGGAGAGACCCAGTACTTC
>few|.|TRBJ1-2|TRBV29-1
CSVGRDRDYGYTF
TGCAGCGTTGGACGGGACCGGGACTATGGCTACACCTTC
>once|.|TRBJ2-5|TRBV15
CATSRVGETQYF
TGTGCCACCAGCAGAGTTGGGGAGACCCAGTACTTC
>.|TRBD1|TRBJ2-1|TRBV29-1
CSAPPGTGGFNEQFF
TGCAGCGCACCCCCCGGGACAGGGGGCTTCAATGAGCAGTTCTTC
>.|TRBD1|TRBJ1-2|TRBV7-9
CASSTGTGDGYTF
TGTGCCAGCAGTACCGGGACAGGGGATGGCTACACCTTC
>.|.|TRBJ2-5|TRBV2
CASSEGRRVGTQYF
TGTGCCAGCAGTGAAGGCAGGAGAGTGGGGACCCAGTACTTC
>.|.|TRBJ2-2|TRBV7-9
CASSFQGTNTGELFF
TGTGCCAGCAGCTTCCAGGGTACGAACACCGGGGAGCTGTTTTTT
>.|.|TRBJ2-1|TRBV5-4
CASSQDRLPGPSRDEQFF
TGTGCCAGCAGCCAAGATAGGCTCCCCGGACCGTCCCGTGATGAGCAGTTCTTC
>.|TRBD2|TRBJ2-5|TRBV28
CASSLRRAGVETQYF
TGTGCCAGCAGTTTACGGAGAGCGGGGGTGGAGACCCAGTACTTC
>once|.|TRBJ2-5|TRBV7-6
CASSLAPGAETQYF
TGTGCCAGCAGCTTAGCTCCTGGGGCGGAGACCCAGTACTTC
>few|TRBD2|TRBJ2-3|TRBV4-2
CASSPLGASGGAVDTQYF
TGTGCCAGCAGCCCTTTAGGGGCTAGCGGGGGGGCGGTAGATACGCAGTATTTT
>few|TRBD1|TRBJ2-3|TRBV29-1
CSADRATDTQYF
TGCAGCGCGGACAGGGCCACAGATACGCAGTATTTT
>.|.|TRBJ2-5|TRBV7-9
CASRPPGMGETQYF
TGTGCCAGCAGGCCCCCGGGGATGGGGGAGACCCAGTACTTC
>.|.|TRBJ1-6|TRBV6-6
CASSPNSDTPLHF
TGTGCCAGCAGCCCCAACTCTGATACACCCCTCCACTTT
>few|TRBD2|TRBJ2-1|TRBV10-3
CAISEETSGFREQFF
TGTGCCATCAGTGAGGAAACTAGCGGGTTCCGAGAGCAGTTCTTC
>.|.|TRBJ2-5|TRBV11-3
CASSLGGATRGQYF
TGTGCCAGCAGCTTAGGGGGGGCGACAAGAGGCCAGTACTTC